This TCR beta chain emerged from a study of human T cells and chemical hapten exposure. Regarding the study as a whole: Sensitizing to DPC left TCRs with a frequency above 1 in 1000 unaltered.

Via MiXCR, TCRdb re-called the RACE reads, giving one row per CDR3 protein. The table shows approximately 400,000 distinct CDR3 sequences, with roughly 5.3% occurring only once. Time point defined: pre-sensitization, week 0. Treatment given: therapeutic diphenylcyclopropenone sensitization with weekly scalp DPC. With 3 bases removed from V and 6 bases from J, the gap between germline ends came to 15 bases. Germline loops: CDR1 LNHNV, CDR2 YYDKDF (reference sequence). The CDR3 sequence is 15 residues long. This clonotype was detected only a few times. Antigen unknown. This material consisted of whole blood, taken in connection with sensitization to the hapten diphenylcyclopropenone (DPC). This TCR was sampled from a woman aged 50 to 60 with alopecia areata. Some clones in this sample may be carry-over from other donors' samples. J is TRBJ2-4 and V is TRBV15; tentatively, D is TRBD1 or TRBD2 (7 bases each). The CDR3 is CATSRGEGARNIQYF. CDR3 coding DNA: TGTGCCACCAGCAGGGGGGAGGGGGCCCGAAACATTCAGTACTTC. Looking up the rest from reference TRBV15 and TRBJ2-4 gives the full variable domain: DAMVIQNPRYQVTQFGKPVTLSCSQTLNHNVMYWYQQKSSQAPKLLFHYYDKDFNNEADTPDNFQSRRPNTSFCFLDIRSPGLGDTAMYLCATSRGEGARNIQYFGAGTRLSVL.